This T cell receptor (beta chain) was recorded in a study of blood T cell repertoires in COVID-19. Whole-study context: Both acute and convalescent COVID-19 samples were obtained from the United States, Italy and Spain. PBMCs, B-cell-depleted T cells, or T cells were the source of the cDNA or gDNA that made up the material.

In the authors' workflow: Using reference gene primer amplification, nucleated cell counts were estimated. The assay was immunoSEQ multiplex PCR, and TCRdb's table has in-frame clones only and misses some. From that table come the V and J calls and clone size; the DNA was used to work out D and trimming. In the table there are 150,000 to 200,000 clones, 90% of which are singletons. This clone was counted only a few times. The CDR3 covers 12 residues. Germline V gives CDR1 ENHRY, CDR2 SYGVKD. Unmatched junction bases numbered 6, after V lost 10 bases and J lost 3 bases. This clonotype was obtained from a man in his 60s with active or convalescent COVID-19. The sample was peripheral blood. This chain uses TRBV10-3 with TRBJ2-7; 7 nucleotides match TRBD1. Here the CDR3 DNA reads TGTGCCAGTACGGGACAGAACTACGAGCAGTACTTC. Translating gives CASTGQNYEQYF.